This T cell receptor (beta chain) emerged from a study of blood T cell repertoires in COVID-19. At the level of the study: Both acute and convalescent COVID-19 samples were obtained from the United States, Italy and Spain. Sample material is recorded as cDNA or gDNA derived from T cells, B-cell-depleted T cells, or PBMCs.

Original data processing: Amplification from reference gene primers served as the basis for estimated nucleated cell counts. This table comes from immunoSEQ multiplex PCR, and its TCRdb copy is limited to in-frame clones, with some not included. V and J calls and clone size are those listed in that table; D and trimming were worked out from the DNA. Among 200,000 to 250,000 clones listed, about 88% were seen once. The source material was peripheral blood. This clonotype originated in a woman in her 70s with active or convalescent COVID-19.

CDR3 in amino acids: CASSYSGTGIYEQYF. The CDR3 DNA reads TGTGCCAGCAGTTACTCCGGGACAGGGATCTACGAGCAGTACTTC. The chain recombines TRBV6-5 with TRBJ2-7, with TRBD1 matching 9 bases. In germline, CDR1 is MNHEY, CDR2 SVGAGI. After removal of 0 bases from V and 3 bases from J, the junction contained 3 bases not matched to a gene. CDR3 length: 15 amino acids.